This T cell receptor beta chain was identified in a study of shared T cell receptors in the human thymus. Assay: immunoSEQ multiplex PCR; the TCRdb copy retains only in-frame clones and omits some. The data contain almost 550,000 clones, around 78% of them seen just once; the ten biggest clones take up around 0.012%. CDR1 is MNHNS and CDR2 is SASEGT in the germline V gene. The V gene end was trimmed by 3 bases and the J gene end by 4 bases; junction bases not matched to a gene: 9. The CDR3 contains 17 residues. This clone appeared a few times. These data also formed part of another study, on human thymus T cells. As that study records: Infants, healthy and Finnish, who were having corrective surgery for congenital heart defects served as donors. In corrective heart surgery, resections were taken, and these provided the thymus tissue. Apparent skewing of V and J gene usage characterized both thymic and blood repertoires. Unrelated individuals were reported by related research to share highly overlapping thymic repertoires.

This chain links TRBV6-1 with TRBJ1-5; 10 bases fit TRBD1. This receptor was identified in a boy under three years old with a congenital heart defect. The sequenced sample was thymocytes. The CDR3 region is CASSDRTGGHPNQPQHF. The CDR3 nucleotides are TGTGCCAGCAGTGACCGGACAGGGGGGCATCCGAATCAGCCCCAGCATTTT.